Sequencing of this T cell receptor (beta chain) was carried out in a study of blood T cell repertoires in COVID-19. In the study overall: Samples representing acute and convalescent COVID-19 were sourced from the United States, Italy and Spain. PBMCs, B-cell-depleted T cells, or T cells were the source of the cDNA or gDNA that made up the material.

V gave up 4 bases and J gave up 4 bases; unmatched junction bases: 3. The CDR3 spans 14 residues. From germline, CDR1 is SQVTM and CDR2 ANQGSEA. Per the study methods: Estimation of nucleated cell counts relied on the amplification of reference gene primers. The protocol was immunoSEQ multiplex PCR, while the TCRdb copy is restricted to in-frame clones and leaves out a portion. The DNA gave D and trimming, while V, J and clone size come from that table. This table holds 130,000 to 150,000 clones, roughly 80% found once. This TCR came from a man between 65 and 79 years old who had recovered from COVID-19. The sequencing input was peripheral blood. The J gene is TRBJ2-1, the V gene TRBV29-1; 11 bases are shared with TRBD2. This chain's CDR3 is CSVATSGAYNEQFF. For the CDR3, the DNA is TGCAGCGTTGCGACTAGCGGGGCATACAATGAGCAGTTCTTC.